This T cell receptor beta chain was retrieved from a study of blood T cell repertoires in COVID-19. The overall study: Whether acute or convalescent, the COVID-19 samples came from the United States, Italy and Spain. PBMCs, B-cell-depleted T cells, or T cells were the source of the cDNA or gDNA that made up the material.

Authors' data handling: Amplification of reference gene primers provided the estimated nucleated cell counts. Profiled with immunoSEQ multiplex PCR; TCRdb holds only in-frame clones, not every one. V and J calls plus clone size are reproduced from that table; the DNA served to infer D and trimming. The repertoire includes 63,000 or so clones, 82% of them detected once, and roughly 15% sits in the top ten. Per the germline V gene, CDR1 is DFQATT and CDR2 is SNEGSKA (reference sequence). Trimming took 6 bases from V and 5 from J; bases not matched to a gene: 3. The CDR3 consists of 11 residues. The chain is built from TRBV20-1 and TRBJ1-2; 7 nucleotides match TRBD1. This receptor was obtained from an older man with active COVID-19. Sequencing used peripheral blood. As DNA, the CDR3 is TGCAGTGCAACAGGGGCATATGGCTACACCTTC. Its translation is CSATGAYGYTF.